This T cell receptor beta chain was captured by sequencing in a study of T-cell memory formation after mild COVID-19. Overall study context: In these data, TCR clusters were largely donor specific.

TCRdb analysed the 5' RACE reads with MiXCR anew, one entry per CDR3 protein. The table lists around 300,000 distinct CDR3 sequences, under 20% of them singletons, with roughly 24% in the top ten. J lost 8 bases, V lost 0 bases, and 7 bases had no gene match. This CDR3 is built from 15 residues. Germline V gene lookup returns CDR1 SGHRS and CDR2 YFSETQ. This clonotype was seen only a few times. This chain uses TRBV5-1 with TRBJ1-1, with TRBD1 matching over 10 bases. This receptor was identified in a man aged 18 to 30 who had mild COVID-19 (a few samples of this study predate the infection). Cell type and time point are not known. The specimen sequenced was PBMCs or a T cell subset sorted from them (not recorded which). The CDR3 loop is CASSLEGQGYEEAFF. The CDR3 DNA sequence: TGCGCCAGCAGCTTGGAGGGACAGGGGTATGAGGAAGCTTTCTTT.